This T cell receptor beta chain is drawn from a study of T and B cells in COVID-19 patients. Whole-study context: Blood was sampled from COVID-19 patients who were either actively infected or recovered.

Multiplex PCR with BIOMED2 TRB-A/B primer pools amplified TRB rearrangements. TCRdb re-called the multiplex PCR reads through MiXCR, storing one row per CDR3 protein. The sample contains some 8,100 distinct CDR3 sequences, about a quarter of which appear only once. TRB was amplified from around 230-520 ng of blood genomic DNA. A few counts support this clonotype. There are 16 residues in the CDR3. Per the germline V gene, CDR1 is LGHNA and CDR2 is YSLEER. Between the trimmed V and J ends, which lost 0 bases and 4 bases, there was a span of 10 bases. The chain recombines TRBV4-3 with TRBJ2-6, with a weak D call TRBD2 (6 bases). The receptor was derived from a human donor who had recovered from COVID-19. The source material was blood. CDR3 residues: CASSQEGLGGANVLTF. The CDR3 DNA sequence: TGCGCCAGCAGCCAAGAGGGACTCGGCGGGGCCAACGTCCTGACTTTC.